The 25 T cell receptor beta chains below all came from one sample that was sequenced in a study of identifying expanded T cells in peripheral blood. Some clones are missing from TCRdb's copy, which holds only in-frame ones; the method was immunoSEQ multiplex PCR. The table lists 100,000 to 150,000 clones, roughly 84% of them singletons. The specimen was blood. These receptors were collected from a person between 18 and 75 years old in good health.

The chain joins TRBV7-2 to TRBJ2-2, with TRBD1 as a possible D gene (5 bases). The ends were cut back, 6 bases at V and 4 bases at J, with 12 bases in the middle. This CDR3 region has 14 residues. Looked up from germline, CDR1 is SGHTA and CDR2 is FQGNSA. The CDR3 loop reads CASRPQGPTGELFF. CDR3 DNA: TGTGCCAGCAGACCTCAGGGTCCCACCGGGGAGCTGTTTTTT.

The rearrangement uses TRBV7-9 and TRBJ1-2, with a possible D match to TRBD1 (5 bases). This CDR3 has 15 amino acids. Looked up from germline, CDR1 is SEHNR and CDR2 is FQNEAQ (reference sequence). V lost 0 bases and J lost 4, with 12 bases in between. The CDR3 sequence is CASSLAEGRRYGYTF. The CDR3 DNA follows: TGTGCCAGCAGCTTAGCAGAGGGACGGCGCTATGGCTACACCTTC.

The chain links TRBV5-5 to TRBJ2-7; no reliable D call. This CDR3 has 16 residues. Germline V gene lookup returns CDR1 SGHKS and CDR2 YYEKEE (reference sequence). V lost 0 bases, J lost 4 bases, and 17 bases lay in between. The CDR3 region has the DNA TGTGCCAGCAGCTTGGTTCTGCTCGACGGTAGATACGAGCAGTACTTC. Translated, it gives CASSLVLLDGRYEQYF.

The chain carries TRBV11-3 and TRBJ1-1; unclear D gene. The CDR3 contains 13 residues. Trimming took off 4 bases at V and 1 base at J, with 7 bases between the two ends. Looked up from germline, CDR1 is SGHNT and CDR2 is YENEEA. Here the CDR3 DNA reads TGTGCCAGCAGCTGGAACAGGAACACTGAAGCTTTCTTT. This codes for CASSWNRNTEAFF.

The CDR3 sequence: CASSYPGQGASGELFF. As DNA, the CDR3 is TGTGCCAGCAGCTACCCGGGACAGGGGGCGTCCGGGGAGCTGTTTTTT. The chain recombines TRBV7-9 with TRBJ2-2; 12 bases map to TRBD1. V gave up 4 bases and J gave up 6 bases; unmatched junction bases: 6. Germline V CDR1 and CDR2: SEHNR, FQNEAQ (reference sequence). The CDR3 has 16 residues.

The chain carries TRBV2 and TRBJ2-7; TRBD1 might be the D (5 bases). V was cut by 6 bases and J by 3 bases, with 6 bases left in between. CDR3 size: 11 residues. The germline V gene encodes CDR1 SNHLY and CDR2 FYNNEI. CDR3 coding DNA: TGTGCCAGCAGGACAGACTACGAGCAGTACTTC. Amino acids: CASRTDYEQYF.

The rearrangement joins TRBV28 to TRBJ2-1; D remains ambiguous. This CDR3 region has 11 residues. Germline lookup yields CDR1 MDHEN and CDR2 SYDVKM. The CDR3 region is CVAGGHNEQFF. DNA for the CDR3: TGTGTCGCCGGCGGCCACAATGAGCAGTTCTTC.

The CDR3: CASSYSARGRDEQYF. The DNA of the CDR3 is TGTGCCAGCAGTTACTCCGCTCGGGGTAGGGACGAGCAGTACTTC. The J gene is TRBJ2-7, the V gene TRBV6-5; weak D call: TRBD2 (5 bases). Trimming took off 0 bases at V and 5 bases at J, with 14 bases between the two ends. The CDR3 extends over 15 amino acids. In germline, CDR1 is MNHEY, CDR2 SVGAGI.

The J gene is TRBJ2-3, the V gene TRBV18; D is ambiguous. V lost 3 bases and J 6 bases, leaving 22 bases between the germline ends. From germline, CDR1 is KGHSH and CDR2 LQKENI. The CDR3 spans 17 residues. In nucleotides, the CDR3 is TGTGCCAGCTCACCCCCCAGCCGAACCTTCCTTACTGATACGCAGTATTTT. Amino acid sequence: CASSPPSRTFLTDTQYF.

V usage is TRBV7-2 and J usage is TRBJ2-7; TRBD1 or TRBD2 may be the D gene (7 bases each). Germline V gene sequence: CDR1 SGHTA, CDR2 FQGNSA. V shed 5 bases and J shed 0 bases, with 20 bases lying between them. The CDR3 has 17 residues. This CDR3 reads CASSPGGSGASSYEQYF. Here the CDR3 DNA reads TGTGCCAGCAGCCCAGGGGGAAGCGGGGCTAGCTCCTACGAGCAGTACTTC.

V usage is TRBV7-6 and J usage is TRBJ1-5; D is uncertain. The V end was cut by 0 bases, the J end by 8 bases, with 8 bases between. This CDR3 region has 13 residues. Per the germline V gene, CDR1 is SGHVS and CDR2 is FNYEAQ. CDR3 sequence (DNA): TGTGCCAGCAGCTTAGCGGTCGGCGAGCCCCAGCATTTT. Amino acid sequence: CASSLAVGEPQHF.

The chain combines TRBV19 with TRBJ2-7, with D possibly TRBD2 on 7 matching bases. V shed 6 bases and J shed 2 bases, with 11 bases lying between them. CDR3 length: 13 amino acids. Germline CDR1 reads LNHDA; CDR2 reads SQIVND (reference sequence). CDR3 in amino acids: CASSPGGAYEQYF. The CDR3 DNA reads TGTGCCAGTAGCCCGGGGGGCGCCTACGAGCAGTACTTC.

This clone was picked up a small number of times. V is TRBV19 and J is TRBJ2-7; D may be TRBD1 or TRBD2 (5 bases each). Germline CDR1 LNHDA, CDR2 SQIVND (reference sequence). Trimming pared 1 base from V and 2 bases from J, leaving 6 bases between. The CDR3 sequence is 13 residues long. The CDR3, as DNA: TGTGCCAGTAGTATAGTGGGGGCCTACGAGCAGTACTTC. It yields the protein CASSIVGAYEQYF.

This clone occurred once. The chain couples TRBV6-5 to TRBJ1-6; no clear D. This CDR3 is 15 amino acids long. The germline V gene has CDR1 MNHEY and CDR2 SVGAGI. V was pared by 2 bases and J by 0 bases, with 5 bases between. The CDR3 spells CASSYEASYNSPLHF. CDR3 coding DNA: TGTGCCAGCAGTTACGAGGCCTCCTATAATTCACCCCTCCACTTT.

The rearrangement links TRBV5-4 to TRBJ2-2; 7 bases agree with TRBD1. Trimming removed 2 bases from V and 0 bases from J; junction bases left unmatched: 4. CDR3 length: 16 amino acids. Germline V lookup: CDR1 SGHNT, CDR2 YYREEE (reference sequence). Here the CDR3 reads CASSFSTGSNTGELFF. CDR3 DNA sequence: TGTGCCAGCAGCTTTTCGACAGGGTCGAACACCGGGGAGCTGTTTTTT. The whole variable domain, remainder taken from reference TRBV5-4 and TRBJ2-2, is ETGVTQSPTHLIKTRGQQVTLRCSSQSGHNTVSWYQQALGQGPQFIFQYYREEENGRGNFPPRFSGLQFPNYSSELNVNALELDDSALYLCASSFSTGSNTGELFFGEGSRLTVL.

V gene TRBV7-2 combines with J gene TRBJ2-4; unclear D gene. V was shortened by 1 base and J by 4 bases, with 8 bases between the two germline ends. Germline loops: CDR1 SGHTA, CDR2 FQGNSA. This CDR3 is 14 amino acids long. Written as DNA, the CDR3 is TGTGCCAGCAGCTTAGGACGGCCAAAAAACATTCAGTACTTC. It codes for CASSLGRPKNIQYF.

The chain links TRBV10-3 to TRBJ2-1; unclear D gene. The V end lost 1 base, the J end lost 5 bases, and 3 bases lay between the germline ends. From germline, CDR1 is ENHRY and CDR2 SYGVKD. This CDR3 has 12 amino acids. In DNA, the CDR3 is TGTGCCATCAGTGAGTTTAACAATGAGCAGTTCTTC. This translates into CAISEFNNEQFF.

The CDR3 protein is CASRLKVGTEAFF. CDR3 nucleotide sequence: TGTGCCAGCAGACTTAAGGTTGGCACTGAAGCTTTCTTT. This sequence joins TRBV6-5 and TRBJ1-1; no clear D. CDR3 length: 13 residues. CDR1 is MNHEY, CDR2 SVGAGI, per germline. Trimming cost V 6 bases and J 4 bases, with 12 bases left between them.

The gene calls are TRBV27 and TRBJ1-5; D is unclear. The CDR3 has 16 amino acids. Trimming shortened V by 6 bases and J by 7 bases, and 22 bases separated the two germline ends. From germline, CDR1 is MNHEY and CDR2 SMNVEV (reference sequence). In nucleotides, the CDR3 is TGTGCCAGCAGCCCCCATCAGTGGGCGCAGGAACAGCCCCAGCATTTT. The encoded protein is CASSPHQWAQEQPQHF.

In DNA form, the CDR3 reads TGTGCCACCAGCAGACAGAGAGAGAACTATGGCTACACCTTC. This encodes CATSRQRENYGYTF. The rearrangement links TRBV15 to TRBJ1-2; no firm D call. V was pared by 2 bases and J by 2 bases, with 9 bases between. The CDR3 covers 14 residues. Germline CDR1 is LNHNV and CDR2 is YYDKDF (reference sequence).

The sample holds one count of this clone. The V call is TRBV5-4, the J call TRBJ1-2; 7 positions match TRBD1. The V and J ends lost 4 bases and 6 bases, in that order; junction bases with no gene match: 3. CDR1 is SGHNT and CDR2 is YYREEE in the germline V gene (reference sequence). The CDR3 runs 12 residues. The CDR3 is CASSPDRNGYTF. CDR3 nucleotides: TGTGCCAGCAGCCCGGACAGGAATGGCTACACCTTC.

The chain uses TRBV6-6 and TRBJ1-4; no definite D call. The CDR3 contains 16 residues. From germline, CDR1 is MNHNY and CDR2 SVGAGI (reference sequence). V dropped 0 bases and J dropped 6 bases, with 14 bases sitting between them. The CDR3 DNA sequence: TGTGCCAGCAGTTACTCGCTCAGGCCGCGGGATGAAAAACTGTTTTTT. This sequence encodes CASSYSLRPRDEKLFF.

The rearrangement links TRBV18 to TRBJ1-1; possible D gene TRBD1, 5 bases. Germline CDR1 and CDR2: KGHSH and LQKENI. Trimming cost V 2 bases and J 10 bases, with 17 bases left between them. CDR3 length equals 14 residues. The CDR3 is CASSPGAEGGSAFF. The CDR3 DNA follows: TGTGCCAGCTCACCAGGGGCAGAGGGAGGATCAGCTTTCTTT.

The rearrangement joins TRBV20-1 to TRBJ1-5, with a tentative D call TRBD1 (5 bases). The CDR3 extends over 11 amino acids. Per the germline V gene, CDR1 is DFQATT and CDR2 is SNEGSKA (reference sequence). V gave up 5 bases and J gave up 9 bases, with 11 bases separating them. In DNA, the CDR3 is TGCAGTGCTTCCCGCGGGGGGCCCCAGCATTTT. This encodes CSASRGGPQHF.

This rearrangement joins TRBV6-5 to TRBJ1-2; D uncertain. The CDR3 is 13 amino acids. Trimming stripped 5 bases from V and 5 bases from J, with 12 bases between. Germline values: CDR1 MNHEY, CDR2 SVGAGI. Here the CDR3 DNA reads TGTGCCAGCAGTCCACGTCAACCTTATGGCTACACCTTC. Amino acid sequence: CASSPRQPYGYTF.